What follows are 16 T cell receptor beta chains derived from one specimen sequenced in a study of CXCR3-negative and CXCR3-positive naive CD8 T cells. 5' RACE that incorporated UMI labels was used to prepare the TRB cDNA libraries. Reprocessing the 5' RACE reads, TCRdb reports a single entry for every CDR3 protein and omits DNA. The listing records more than 20,000 distinct CDR3 sequences. Sequenced input: naive CXCR3- CD8+ T cells from blood. The subset: CD45RO-CCR7+CD27+CD95- naive CD8+ T cells lacking CXCR3 (TNR3-). The receptor set was obtained from a human donor in good health. Some clones in this sample may be carry-over from other donors' samples.

This chain joins TRBV12-3 or TRBV12-4 and TRBJ1-5. The CDR3 covers 16 residues. This CDR3 is CASSLSSHGGDQPQHF.

The chain combines TRBV7-9 with TRBJ2-3; no DNA is available, so the TRBD1 call from TCRdb remains unchecked. In germline, CDR1 is SEHNR, CDR2 FQNEAQ (reference sequence). This CDR3 has 13 amino acids. The CDR3 loop reads CASSPRGTDTQYF.

The chain's CDR3 is CASSQWAGETDEQFF. The chain links TRBV4-3 to TRBJ2-1; TCRdb lists TRBD1, though no DNA is available to test this call. Germline V gene sequence: CDR1 LGHNA, CDR2 YSLEER. The CDR3 is 15 amino acids.

The chain uses TRBV7-6 and TRBJ2-7; TCRdb proposes TRBD1, but this gene call is untestable without DNA. Germline V gene lookup returns CDR1 SGHVS and CDR2 FNYEAQ. The CDR3 has 15 amino acids. CDR3 loop: CASSHARGYFYEQYF. The full variable domain, rest sourced from reference TRBV7-6 and TRBJ2-7, is GAGVSQSPRYKVTKRGQDVALRCDPISGHVSLYWYRQALGQGPEFLTYFNYEAQQDKSGLPNDRFSAERPEGSISTLTIQRTEQRDSAMYRCASSHARGYFYEQYFGPGTRLTVT.

The rearrangement links TRBV27 to TRBJ2-7; TCRdb lists TRBD2, though no DNA is available to test this call. The germline V gene has CDR1 MNHEY and CDR2 SMNVEV (reference sequence). The CDR3 loop spans 15 amino acids. The CDR3 is CASSPAGRLSYEQYF.

The CDR3 here is CASSQEPGTGYGYTF. The chain employs TRBV4-2 and TRBJ1-2; TCRdb's D gene call, TRBD1, goes unchecked for lack of DNA. This CDR3 spans 15 amino acids. In germline, CDR1 is LGHNA, CDR2 YNFKEQ.

V gene TRBV20-1 combines with J gene TRBJ2-7. Germline V gene lookup returns CDR1 DFQATT and CDR2 SNEGSKA (reference sequence). The CDR3 loop spans 13 amino acids. This CDR3 is CSAEMDSSYEQYF.

The chain has TRBV5-1 and TRBJ2-2; TCRdb outputs TRBD2, but without DNA this stays unchecked. Germline V gives CDR1 SGHRS, CDR2 YFSETQ. The CDR3 loop spans 18 amino acids. Here the CDR3 reads CASSPNLLAGGPAGELFF.

The genes are TRBV12-3 or TRBV12-4 and TRBJ1-2. This CDR3 is 12 amino acids long. CDR3 residues: CASSQGRQGYTF.

The V gene is TRBV19, the J gene TRBJ1-1; TCRdb's D gene call, TRBD1, goes unchecked for lack of DNA. The germline V gene encodes CDR1 LNHDA and CDR2 SQIVND (reference sequence). The CDR3 runs to 14 residues. The CDR3 loop reads CASSRQIMNTEAFF.

The chain couples TRBV6-4 to TRBJ2-2. This CDR3 is built from 13 residues. From germline, CDR1 is MRHNA and CDR2 SNTAGT. CDR3 in amino acids: CASSDQDTGELFF.

The chain recombines TRBV4-1 with TRBJ2-4; TCRdb proposes TRBD1, but this gene call is untestable without DNA. Germline CDR1 and CDR2: MGHRA and YSYEKL. The CDR3 is 19 residues long. The CDR3 sequence is CASSQAGHRIVSAKNIQYF.

The CDR3 sequence is CSVEWTGGWRGYTF. This sequence joins TRBV29-1 and TRBJ1-2; the D call from TCRdb, TRBD1, cannot be confirmed without DNA. CDR3 size: 14 residues. Germline V gives CDR1 SQVTM, CDR2 ANQGSEA. Filled out from reference TRBV29-1 and TRBJ1-2, the complete variable domain reads SAVISQKPSRDICQRGTSLTIQCQVDSQVTMMFWYRQQPGQSLTLIATANQGSEATYESGFVIDKFPISRPNLTFSTLTVSNMSPEDSSIYLCSVEWTGGWRGYTFGSGTRLTVV.

The genes are TRBV29-1 and TRBJ2-3; checking the TCRdb D call of TRBD1 is not possible without DNA. Germline lookup yields CDR1 SQVTM and CDR2 ANQGSEA. The length of the CDR3 is 15 residues. The CDR3: CSVLPPGQETDTQYF.

V is TRBV6-1 and J is TRBJ1-2; TCRdb lists TRBD1, though no DNA is available to test this call. This CDR3 is built from 15 residues. CDR1 and CDR2 from the germline V gene are MNHNS and SASEGT. The CDR3 is CASSQTGIANYGYTF.

The chain uses TRBV29-1 and TRBJ1-1; TCRdb's D gene call, TRBD1, goes unchecked for lack of DNA. This CDR3 is built from 16 residues. CDR1 is SQVTM and CDR2 is ANQGSEA in the germline V gene. CDR3 region: CSVHPLEGEMNTEAFF.